The clone carrying this T cell receptor (beta chain) has ten or more counts. What it binds is not known. During its preparation, the TCRbeta library received unique molecular identifiers. TCRdb redid the calling of the PCR reads with MiXCR, one entry per CDR3 protein. The sample carries 65,000 to 75,000 distinct CDR3 sequences, approximately 5% recorded once. These data come from a study of T-cell reconstitution after alpha-beta-depleted transplantation in children. Trimming removed 4 bases at V and 1 base at J, with 12 bases between. The CDR3 length is 15 residues. The germline gives CDR1 MNHNY, CDR2 SVGAGI (reference sequence). Study-level findings and limits: Elevated TCRbeta diversity at day 60 was traced, in some patients, to surviving recipient T cells and thymic progenitors. Newly made T cells mostly supplied T-cell counts and diversity one year after transplant. Alpha-beta T cells about two months after transplant reportedly derived from several hundred expanded graft clones.

Sequenced here: PBMCs, mostly from graft donor cells, sampled 180 days after TCRalphabeta/CD19-depleted stem cell transplant. This chain uses TRBV6-6 with TRBJ2-3; TRBD2 is a possible D gene (7 bases). This sequence originates from a boy younger than two who had a stem cell transplant for acute myeloid leukemia, so the T cells may come from the graft donor. In DNA form, the CDR3 reads TGTGCCAGCAGTTGGGAGGGGGGAGGCACAGATACGCAGTATTTT. It translates to CASSWEGGGTDTQYF.